Here is one T cell receptor beta chain with its context. This clone was found once. Its target antigen remains unknown. No much larger clone exists at a distance of one base, and base qualities are not known. The immunoSEQ Assay, a bias-controlled multiplex PCR, was used to amplify TCRbeta CDR3 regions from genomic DNA. In the authors' own workflow: The number of nucleated cells in each sample was estimated by amplification of reference gene primers within the assay. To quantify the absolute abundance of each unique TCRbeta CDR3 rearrangement, sequence reads were collapsed and filtered. Productive Simpson clonality was computed per sample as the square root of Simpson's diversity index over productive rearrangements. What TCRdb holds here is the immuneACCESS table cut down to in-frame rearrangements. Part of the clones is not present; checked against another copy, under half of the missing clones reflect an unresolved V gene, and the others are unexplained. That table supplies the V and J calls and clone size; D and trimming were determined from the DNA. This sample gives 71,000 or so clones in total; approximately 80% of them show up just once. Jointly, the top ten make up roughly 10% of the sample.

Collaborating institutions collected whole blood in K2EDTA tubes following their own protocols. For TCRbeta analysis, collaborators shipped samples in one of three forms: frozen whole blood, isolated PBMCs, or DNA extracted from either of those sample types. This sample stems from a study of blood T cell repertoires in COVID-19 (dated by TCRdb to 2020 to 2022). Background on the whole study: Samples from collaborators originated in the United States, Italy and Spain and spanned both the acute and convalescent phases of COVID-19. The prospective study material was composed of cDNA or gDNA derived from T cells, B-cell-depleted T cells, or PBMCs. The dataset comprised deeply sampled blood TCRbeta repertoires from subjects exposed to, actively infected with, or recovered from COVID-19. The repertoires were released in a freely available public database meant as a resource for research on the immune response to SARS-CoV-2. The samples were drawn from the first 160 participants of the ongoing ImmuneRACE study and from 950 to 1,500 subjects provided by 6 global collaborators. Nearly every sample came with metadata listing a de-identified subject ID, COVID-19 status, age in years and sex. Where available, HLA class I and class II types were obtained from metadata supplied by the sample provider rather than from assay-based typing.

The paper's findings and limits, for the study overall: The amount of clinical and demographic metadata varied by source and participant and was provided uncurated.

The CDR3 sequence holds 13 residues, the cysteine and phenylalanine included. The retained sequence is limited to the CDR3, 39 bases, with the frame set at the first base. V lost 5 bases and J lost 9 bases, and the count of bases not matched to a germline gene is 6. CDR1 and CDR2 are read off the germline V gene (reference sequence) as LNHDA and SQIVND. The V gene is TRBV19 and the J gene is TRBJ2-1, and 8 junctional nucleotides match TRBD1. The TCR comes from a man in his fifties or sixties with acute or convalescent COVID-19. Sequencing was performed on peripheral blood. The DNA is as follows: TGTGCCAGTAGTCGACAGGGGTTAGTTGAGCAGTTCTTC. The encoded protein is CASSRQGLVEQFF.